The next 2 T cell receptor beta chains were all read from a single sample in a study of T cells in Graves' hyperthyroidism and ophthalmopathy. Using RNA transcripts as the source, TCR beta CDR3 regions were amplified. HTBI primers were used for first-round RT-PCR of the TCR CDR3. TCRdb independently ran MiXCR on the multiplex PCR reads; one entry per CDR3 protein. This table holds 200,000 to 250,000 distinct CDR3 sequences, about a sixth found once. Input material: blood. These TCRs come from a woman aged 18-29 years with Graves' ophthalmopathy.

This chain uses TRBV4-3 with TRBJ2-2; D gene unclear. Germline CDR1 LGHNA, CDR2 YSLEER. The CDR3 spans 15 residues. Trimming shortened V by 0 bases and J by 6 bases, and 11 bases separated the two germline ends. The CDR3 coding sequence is TGCGCCAGCAGCCAAGATCTGGGGTCCGCCGGGGAGCTGTTTTTT. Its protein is CASSQDLGSAGELFF.

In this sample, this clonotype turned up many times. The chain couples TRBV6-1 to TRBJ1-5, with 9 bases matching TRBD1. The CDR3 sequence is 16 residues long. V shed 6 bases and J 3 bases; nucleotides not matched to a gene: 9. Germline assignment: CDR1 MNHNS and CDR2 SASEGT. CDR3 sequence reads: CASRHRQGDYNQPQHF. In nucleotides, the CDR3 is TGTGCCAGCAGACATAGACAGGGGGATTACAATCAGCCCCAGCATTTT.